A single sample is the source of the 5 T cell receptor beta chains below, sequenced in a study of identical twins. One entry per CDR3 protein results from TCRdb running MiXCR on the 5' RACE reads. This sample has 100,000 or so distinct CDR3 sequences; about 6.1% occur once, and the top ten carry approximately 12%. Sequenced: memory T cells sorted from blood. The receptors were sampled from a woman aged 45-65 years in good health.

This clonotype was observed at least ten times. The chain is built from TRBV5-1 and TRBJ2-1; D perhaps matches TRBD2 (6 bases). The CDR3 has 13 residues. Per the germline V gene, CDR1 is SGHRS and CDR2 is YFSETQ. V lost 5 bases and J 2 bases, leaving 8 bases between the germline ends. The DNA of the CDR3 is TGCGCCAGCAGGATAGCGGCCTACAATGAGCAGTTCTTC. It specifies CASRIAAYNEQFF.

The J gene is TRBJ2-1, the V gene TRBV10-3; 9 nucleotides align to TRBD2. From germline, CDR1 is ENHRY and CDR2 SYGVKD. The CDR3 extends over 13 amino acids. V gave up 8 bases and J gave up 8 bases; unmatched junction bases: 7. The CDR3 DNA sequence: TGTGCCATCGGTAGCGGGAGCTTGGATGAGCAGTTCTTC. It encodes CAIGSGSLDEQFF.

This clonotype was seen repeatedly, ten times or more. The V gene is TRBV12-3 or TRBV12-4, the J gene TRBJ2-1; TRBD1 is a possible D gene (6 bases). Trimming shortened V by 8 bases and J by 7 bases, and 9 bases separated the two germline ends. The length of the CDR3 is 11 residues. The CDR3 sequence: CASSGANEQFF. The CDR3 nucleotides read TGTGCCAGCTCAGGGGCAAATGAGCAGTTCTTC.

In the case of this clonotype: This may be a read error: a much more frequent sequence differs by one nucleotide. This chain uses TRBV29-1 with TRBJ1-2; D gene ambiguous. The CDR3 contains 11 residues. Germline V gives CDR1 SQVTM, CDR2 ANQGSEA. CDR3 coding DNA: TGCAGCGTGGACGTGGACTATGGCTACCCCTTC. It codes for CSVDVDYGYPF. Drawing the rest from reference TRBV29-1 and TRBJ1-2, the complete variable domain is SAVISQKPSRDICQRGTSLTIQCQVDSQVTMMFWYRQQPGQSLTLIATANQGSEATYESGFVIDKFPISRPNLTFSTLTVSNMSPEDSSIYLCSVDVDYGYPFGSGTRLTVV.

This clonotype was seen repeatedly, ten times or more. The rearrangement links TRBV4-1 to TRBJ2-5; the D gene could be TRBD1 or TRBD2 (5 bases each). Germline values: CDR1 MGHRA, CDR2 YSYEKL. The CDR3 consists of 13 residues. Trimming took 4 bases from V and 2 from J, leaving 8 bases between them. The CDR3 nucleotides are TGCGCCAGCAGCCGGGGGTTTCAAGAGACCCAGTACTTC. Its translation: CASSRGFQETQYF.